This T cell receptor (beta chain) was identified during a study of long-term antiretroviral therapy in people with HIV. General study points: Versus controls, repertoires in people with HIV had narrower CDR3 length ranges.

In this sample, this clone turned up once. What it binds is not known. It was version v3.0 of the immunoSEQ assay that was run at survey level. Using immunoSEQ multiplex PCR, the repertoire was profiled, and TCRdb retains in-frame clones only, with some absent. This table has approximately 34,000 clones, around 86% appearing once. The sequence derives from a young man with HIV. This material consisted of unsorted PBMCs, taken 1 year after starting antiretroviral therapy.

The CDR3 protein is CASSYLNGDEQFF. In DNA form, the CDR3 reads TGTGCCAGCAGTTACCTTAATGGCGATGAGCAGTTCTTC. The rearrangement joins TRBV6-6 to TRBJ2-1; D is unclear. CDR1 is MNHNY, CDR2 SVGAGI, per germline (reference sequence). V was clipped by 2 bases and J by 8 bases, with 10 bases between them. The length of the CDR3 is 13 residues.